This TCR beta chain was sequenced in a study of CD8+ T cells in alopecia areata (dated by TCRdb to 2017 to 2018). For the wider study: The treated patients took part in an open-label pilot trial in which moderate-to-severe alopecia areata was treated with oral tofacitinib at 5 to 10 mg twice daily. Biopsies were taken from tofacitinib-treated patients at baseline and again at 4 and 24 weeks into treatment, and several of those patients also had a later scalp biopsy. Scalp clonality was compared among normal scalp (n=4), patchy alopecia areata scalp (n=8), and alopecia totalis/universalis scalp (n=8). TCRbeta CDR3 regions were amplified by immunoSEQ multiplex PCR using 35 Vbeta forward and 13 Jbeta reverse primers. RNA was extracted with the PAXgene miRNA kit for fixed scalp, the miRNeasy kit for PBMCs, and the RNeasy kit for mouse skin. High-throughput TCRbeta sequencing was used to examine T cell clonal expansion in alopecia areata in both the C3H/HeJ mouse model and human patients. Human TCRbeta sequencing covered scalp tissue and sorted CD4+ and CD8+ peripheral blood T cells from patchy and totalis/universalis alopecia areata patients and healthy controls. The SALT score, which quantifies the percentage of affected scalp surface area, was used to measure disease severity in treated patients. Patients received tofacitinib for 6 to 18 months and were then followed off drug for 6 months to check for delayed response and recurrence.

Study-wide findings and limitations: Unlike mouse skin, where gammadelta T cells dominate, normal human skin contains resident alphabeta T cells that get sequenced too, which complicates analysis of the scalp TCR repertoire. The treated cohort was small, with a single nonresponder, so links between baseline CD8+ expansion and response need larger studies. Shared TCR sequences between patients were less evident than in mice, which may be partly attributable to HLA diversity in the patient population. Compared with normal scalp, lesional scalp had higher clonality and more expanded CD8+ clones, particularly in alopecia totalis/universalis, a pattern that suggests antigenic drive. Scalp clonality and the number of expanded CD8+ clones among the top 100 scalp clones were significantly decreased by tofacitinib. Many expanded lesional clones persisted in scalp and blood during tofacitinib treatment, which may partly explain relapse after stopping treatment.

Details on this clone: No cognate antigen has been identified for it. Per-base qualities were not stored, and no clone one base away is much larger.

V loses 2 bases of germline sequence and J loses 7 bases, and the interval between the two ends is 8 bases. Inclusive of the bounding cysteine and phenylalanine, the CDR3 is 12 residues long. CDR3 DNA is the only sequence kept; it has 36 bases, read in frame from the first base. The germline V gene gives CDR1 as SGHVS and CDR2 as FNYEAQ. The time point tag for this specimen amounts to: around 4 weeks on oral tofacitinib. What the treatment or condition label conveys for this sample: oral pan-JAK inhibitor, 5-10 mg twice daily. Peripheral blood and lesional scalp punch biopsies were obtained from patients with alopecia areata. PBMCs were separated by density centrifugation and stained for CD3, CD4 and CD8, after which CD4+ and CD8+ T cells were sorted on a FACSAria. Library preparation used the immunoSEQ multiplex PCR assay. RNA was extracted from all samples and reverse transcribed into cDNA as template for TCR sequencing. SuperScript III was used for first-strand cDNA synthesis, primed with a 2:1 mix of oligo-dT and random hexamers. Amplification bias was assessed with a synthetic immune receptor repertoire, and residual bias was removed computationally. Per the original workflow: Raw reads were preprocessed for error removal, and CDR3 was defined according to IMGT conventions as running from the conserved cysteine to phenylalanine. Clonality was computed as 1 minus the Shannon entropy, with the entropy normalized by log2 of the number of productive unique TCRs. CD4 or CD8 identity of scalp clones was inferred by cross-referencing scalp TCRbeta sequences with sorted blood CD4 and CD8 repertoires. TCRdb limited this immuneACCESS table to in-frame rearrangements with V and J called. A share of clones is missing; checked studies link under half to unresolved V genes, and the rest is unexplained. V, J and clone size are taken as reported in that table, and D and trimming were inferred from the DNA itself. Across this sample there are some 98,000 clones, with 50% to 75% seen only once. The ten biggest clones cover 15% to 18% of the sample.

This receptor chain uses TRBV7-6 and TRBJ1-1, with no confident D gene call. The material sequenced was CD8+ T cells sorted from blood, taken at week 4, from a patient treated with tofacitinib. This receptor was taken from a human donor with alopecia areata. CDR3 protein: CASSLREVEAFF. The sequenced DNA is TGTGCCAGCAGCTTAAGAGAAGTTGAAGCTTTCTTT.